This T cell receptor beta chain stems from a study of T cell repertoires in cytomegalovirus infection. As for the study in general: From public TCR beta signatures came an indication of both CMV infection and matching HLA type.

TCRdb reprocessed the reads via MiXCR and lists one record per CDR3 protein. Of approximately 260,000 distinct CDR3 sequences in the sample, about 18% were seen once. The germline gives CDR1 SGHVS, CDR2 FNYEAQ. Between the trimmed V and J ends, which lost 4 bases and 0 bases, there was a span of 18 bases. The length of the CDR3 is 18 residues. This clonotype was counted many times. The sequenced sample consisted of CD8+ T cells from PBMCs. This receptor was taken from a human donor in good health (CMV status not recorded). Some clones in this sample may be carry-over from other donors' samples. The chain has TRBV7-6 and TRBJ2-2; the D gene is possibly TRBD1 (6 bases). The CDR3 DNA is TGTGCCAGCAGCTCCTCCCCGACGGGACATACGAACACCGGGGAGCTGTTTTTT. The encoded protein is CASSSSPTGHTNTGELFF.